This T cell receptor beta chain was captured in a study of T cell responses to AZD1222 COVID-19 vaccine. This CDR3 comprises 15 residues. V gave up 3 bases and J gave up 5 bases, with 16 bases separating them. The V gene's germline CDR1 is SNHLY and CDR2 FYNNEI. On this clone: The antigen is not known.

The repertoire was sequenced with immunoSEQ multiplex PCR; TCRdb's copy has only in-frame clones and lacks some. The table lists about 170,000 clones, just under 95% of them singletons. Study conclusions and caveats: Spike-specific TCRs gained breadth and depth after people received two AZD1222 doses. Clonal diversity may have been underestimated in mostly white British donors. In all cases, repertoires were sampled only after the peak T cell response. AZD1222 recipients seropositive at baseline numbered only six.

This TCR was recovered from an adult in good health. Specimen: peripheral blood, collected on day 0 of AZD1222 vaccination. The chain joins TRBV2 to TRBJ1-1; D possibly corresponds to TRBD1 (5 bases). Here the CDR3 DNA reads TGTGCCAGCAGTGAGGAGAAGAGGGGTACGACTGAAGCTTTCTTT. This codes for CASSEEKRGTTEAFF.